One and the same sample provided the 5 T cell receptor beta chains below, sequenced in a study of early T cells in non-severe SARS-CoV-2 infection. Each CDR3 protein is one row after TCRdb ran MiXCR on the 5' RACE reads. Of roughly 80,000 distinct CDR3 sequences detected, about an eighth appear once; the ten largest clones hold under 4%. The sequenced sample was whole blood. These receptors originate from an adult who was a healthcare worker with PCR-confirmed SARS-CoV-2 infection or an uninfected control (not recorded which).

The J gene is TRBJ2-4, the V gene TRBV20-1; 10 nucleotides line up with TRBD1. Losses at the gene ends were 5 bases for V and 8 bases for J; bases not matched to a gene: 12. The CDR3 spans 15 residues. Germline V gives CDR1 DFQATT, CDR2 SNEGSKA (reference sequence). The DNA of the CDR3 is TGCAGTGCTGGGGGACAGGGGATAGGGGTGGACATTCAGTACTTC. It codes for CSAGGQGIGVDIQYF.

This clonotype was detected ten times or more. The J gene is TRBJ2-5, the V gene TRBV5-1; D is possibly TRBD1 (6 bases). Germline V gene lookup returns CDR1 SGHRS and CDR2 YFSETQ. The CDR3 has 14 residues. The V gene lost 5 bases and the J gene lost 1 base, with 12 bases spanning the gap. CDR3 in DNA: TGCGCCAGCAGTCCCGGGACACTCCAAGAGACCCAGTACTTC. Translating it yields CASSPGTLQETQYF.

The chain recombines TRBV11-1 with TRBJ2-1; maybe TRBD2 (5 bases). Trimming pared 2 bases from V and 6 bases from J, leaving 8 bases between. CDR1 and CDR2 (germline): SGHAT, FQDESV (reference sequence). The CDR3 is 13 residues long. The CDR3 loop is CASSLSGRNEQFF. The DNA of the CDR3 is TGTGCCAGCAGCTTAAGCGGTCGCAATGAGCAGTTCTTC. Complete variable domain (other parts from reference TRBV11-1 and TRBJ2-1): EAEVAQSPRYKITEKSQAVAFWCDPISGHATLYWYRQILGQGPELLVQFQDESVVDDSQLPKDRFSAERLKGVDSTLKIQPAELGDSAMYLCASSLSGRNEQFFGPGTRLTVL.

The V gene is TRBV7-9, the J gene TRBJ2-5; perhaps TRBD2 as D (6 bases). The CDR3 runs to 15 residues. V dropped 2 bases and J dropped 5 bases, with 15 bases sitting between them. Germline-derived CDR1 and CDR2 are SEHNR and FQNEAQ (reference sequence). The CDR3 spells CASSLPGTAMETQYF. In DNA, the CDR3 is TGTGCCAGCAGCTTACCCGGGACTGCGATGGAGACCCAGTACTTC.

In its sample, this clonotype was seen a few times. The chain couples TRBV10-3 to TRBJ2-1; 10 positions agree with TRBD1. With 6 bases clipped from V and 8 bases from J, the junction kept 10 bases outside the gene matches. This CDR3 contains 15 residues. Germline V gene sequence: CDR1 ENHRY, CDR2 SYGVKD. The CDR3: CAISGAGTGDDEQFF. The CDR3 DNA reads as TGTGCCATCAGCGGGGCCGGGACAGGGGATGATGAGCAGTTCTTC.